Reported below is one T cell receptor beta chain. Its antigen remains unidentified. Via MiXCR, TCRdb re-called the reads, giving one row per CDR3 protein. The sample consists of fewer than 350,000 distinct CDR3 sequences, 25% to 35% of them appearing once. The sample comes from a study of T cell repertoires in cytomegalovirus infection. On the study more broadly: HLA-C-restricted CMV epitopes, recently identified, and well-studied HLA-B-restricted ones were used by the study. CMV infection and matching HLA type were both indicated by public TCR beta signatures. Findings and limits, study-wide: The study identified carriers of CMV plus the relevant HLA from cumulative public TCR beta family frequency. Ex vivo, HLA-C-restricted CMV-specific TCR beta clonotypes prevailed over the rest of the response.

V lost 1 base to trimming and J lost 6 bases; unmatched junction nucleotides: 7. The CDR3 is 17 residues long. Germline CDR1 reads SNHLY; CDR2 reads FYNNEI. This chain uses TRBV2 with TRBJ2-1; 12 bases map to TRBD2. The source material was cultured PBMCs, sampled from culture after CMV antigen stimulation. This clonotype originated in a human donor in good health (CMV status not recorded). Some clones in this sample may be carry-over from other donors' samples. The CDR3 DNA is TGTGCCAGCAGTGAAGTCCCAACTAGCGGGGGGCGCAATGAGCAGTTCTTC. Translating gives CASSEVPTSGGRNEQFF.